The 15 T cell receptor beta chains below were found in one sample sequenced in a study of shared clonotypes between healthy human individuals. Using immunoSEQ multiplex PCR, the repertoire was profiled, and TCRdb retains in-frame clones only, with some absent. Seen here are hundreds of thousands of clones, about three quarters observed once, and the top ten hold 1.5% to 2%. The sequenced sample consisted of memory CD4+ T cells sorted from blood. Subset defined: CD45RA-negative fraction. The origin of the receptors is a woman in her twenties or thirties in good health.

The chain recombines TRBV30 with TRBJ2-4; D perhaps matches TRBD2 (5 bases). V was shortened by 2 bases and J by 0 bases, with 17 bases between the two germline ends. Germline CDR1 GTSNPN, CDR2 SVGIG (reference sequence). The CDR3 consists of 17 residues. For the CDR3, the DNA is TGTGCCTGGAGTTCGCAGCGGAGCACCCTAGCCAAAAACATTCAGTACTTC. Translation: CAWSSQRSTLAKNIQYF.

This sequence joins TRBV7-2 and TRBJ2-1, with D possibly TRBD2 on 5 matching bases. Trimming left V 5 bases short and J 10 bases short, with 12 bases between. The V gene's germline CDR1 is SGHTA and CDR2 FQGNSA. The CDR3 has 12 residues. CDR3 residues: CASSPILGEQFF. The CDR3 nucleotides are TGTGCCAGCAGCCCGATACTAGGGGAGCAGTTCTTC.

The rearrangement links TRBV15 to TRBJ1-2; tentative D call: TRBD1 (6 bases). This CDR3 is built from 14 residues. Germline V lookup: CDR1 LNHNV, CDR2 YYDKDF (reference sequence). V shed 0 bases and J shed 6 bases, with 11 bases lying between them. The CDR3 is CATSRDRGQDGYTF. In DNA form, the CDR3 reads TGTGCCACCAGCAGAGATCGGGGACAAGATGGCTACACCTTC.

This clone was detected only a few times. This chain links TRBV5-1 with TRBJ2-7; maybe TRBD2 (5 bases). This CDR3 has 12 amino acids. Per the germline V gene, CDR1 is SGHRS and CDR2 is YFSETQ. V was trimmed by 4 bases and J by 7 bases, leaving 12 bases between them. The CDR3 here is CASSERLGEQYF. The CDR3, as DNA: TGCGCCAGCAGCGAGCGGTTGGGAGAGCAGTACTTC.

To note about this clone: This sample also contains other DNA sequences that code for the same CDR3. The chain employs TRBV11-2 and TRBJ2-7, with TRBD2 matching over 8 bases. The CDR3 sequence is 15 residues long. Germline assignment: CDR1 SGHAT and CDR2 FQNNGV. V dropped 3 bases and J dropped 0; count of bases not matched to a gene: 4. The CDR3 loop reads CASSFSSGSSYEQYF. The CDR3 DNA reads as TGTGCCAGCAGCTTCTCAAGCGGGAGCTCCTACGAGCAGTACTTC.

The V and J genes are TRBV28 and TRBJ1-3; 7 bases are a match to TRBD1. Germline V gives CDR1 MDHEN, CDR2 SYDVKM. Trimming cost V 4 bases and J 4 bases; bases outside gene matches: 13. The CDR3 is 17 amino acids. The DNA of the CDR3 is TGTGCCAGCAGTTCGTCAAGAAACAGGGGTTCCGGAAACACCATATATTTT. Its translation is CASSSSRNRGSGNTIYF.

The V and J genes are TRBV6-1 and TRBJ1-1; TRBD1 is a possible D gene (6 bases). CDR1 MNHNS and CDR2 SASEGT come from the germline V gene. This CDR3 region has 13 residues. The V end lost 5 bases, the J end lost 5 bases, and 12 bases lay between the germline ends. CDR3 loop: CASSPTGWTEAFF. The CDR3 coding sequence is TGTGCCAGCAGTCCGACAGGTTGGACTGAAGCTTTCTTT.

This sequence joins TRBV28 and TRBJ2-7; D could derive from TRBD1 or TRBD2 (5 bases each). V lost 3 bases and J 9 bases, leaving 18 bases between the germline ends. Germline assignment: CDR1 MDHEN and CDR2 SYDVKM. The length of the CDR3 is 14 residues. The CDR3 protein is CASSFGGTFPGQYF. CDR3 nucleotides: TGTGCCAGCAGTTTTGGGGGAACCTTCCCTGGGCAGTACTTC.

This sequence joins TRBV4-2 and TRBJ2-2, with D unresolved. Trimming stripped 0 bases from V and 6 bases from J, with 8 bases between. CDR3 length: 14 residues. Germline V lookup: CDR1 LGHNA, CDR2 YNFKEQ. As DNA, the CDR3 is TGTGCCAGCAGCCAAGATCAACTTTCCGGGGAGCTGTTTTTT. The encoded protein is CASSQDQLSGELFF.

CDR3 protein: CASSVGGNQPQHF. As DNA, the CDR3 is TGTGCCAGCAGTGTCGGGGGTAATCAGCCCCAGCATTTT. The V and J genes are TRBV2 and TRBJ1-5, with a tentative D call TRBD1 (5 bases). This CDR3 has 13 amino acids. Germline CDR1 reads SNHLY; CDR2 reads FYNNEI. V lost 4 bases and J 4 bases, leaving 8 bases between the germline ends.

A few counts support this clone. In the same sample, other DNA sequences code for this CDR3. This chain connects TRBV28 to TRBJ1-1; D is unclear. This CDR3 comprises 13 residues. Germline assignment: CDR1 MDHEN and CDR2 SYDVKM. With 6 bases removed from V and 0 bases from J, the gap between germline ends came to 8 bases. In nucleotides, the CDR3 is TGTGCCAGCAGCTCCCCGATGAACACTGAAGCTTTCTTT. Translating gives CASSSPMNTEAFF.

At least ten counts were recorded for this clone. This chain links TRBV25-1 with TRBJ1-5, with D possibly TRBD1 on 5 matching bases. Germline CDR1 reads MGHDK; CDR2 reads SYGVNS. V lost 3 bases and J 2 bases, leaving 8 bases between the germline ends. CDR3 length equals 14 residues. CDR3 in amino acids: CASSDREGNQPQHF. The CDR3 DNA reads TGTGCCAGCAGTGACAGGGAGGGCAATCAGCCCCAGCATTTT.

This clone was seen at least ten times. This chain uses TRBV19 with TRBJ1-1, with D possibly being TRBD1 (5 bases). The CDR3 has 13 amino acids. Between the trimmed V and J ends, which lost 4 bases and 7 bases, there was a span of 13 bases. Germline CDR1 is LNHDA and CDR2 is SQIVND (reference sequence). For the CDR3, the DNA is TGTGCCAGTAGTAAAGGGGTGAAGGGTGAAGCTTTCTTT. Its translation: CASSKGVKGEAFF.

The chain carries TRBV4-1 and TRBJ2-1, with a tentative D call TRBD2 (6 bases). Germline CDR1 and CDR2: MGHRA and YSYEKL. CDR3 length: 16 residues. Trimming stripped 0 bases from V and 2 bases from J, with 11 bases between. CDR3 amino acids: CASSQDRGSPYNEQFF. The CDR3 DNA is TGCGCCAGCAGCCAAGATCGGGGGTCCCCCTACAATGAGCAGTTCTTC.

This chain connects TRBV4-1 to TRBJ2-3; TRBD2 matches at 8 bases. Trimming took 2 bases from V and 1 from J; bases not matched to a gene: 14. Germline V CDR1 and CDR2: MGHRA, YSYEKL. There are 19 residues in the CDR3. The CDR3 loop is CASSQSILGAGGRTDTQYF. The CDR3 DNA sequence: TGCGCCAGCAGCCAATCTATTTTGGGGGCGGGAGGACGCACAGATACGCAGTATTTT.